This TCR beta chain is from a study of long-term antiretroviral therapy in people with HIV. An immunoSEQ assay, version v3.0, was performed at survey level. Profiled with immunoSEQ multiplex PCR; TCRdb holds only in-frame clones, not every one. Here the sample spans about 22,000 clones, roughly 90% being singletons. As for this clone: Antigen unknown.

The study, taken as a whole, reports: Specimen acquisition occurred between about 2003 and 2018, potentially under older ART regimens. With ART, diversity went up but was still lower than in transplant donor controls.

V shed 0 bases and J shed 5 bases, with 13 bases lying between them. Germline CDR1 and CDR2: MNHNY and SVGAGI (reference sequence). There are 15 residues in the CDR3. The receptor comes from a man aged 55 to 70 with HIV. The J gene is TRBJ1-1, the V gene TRBV6-6; D may be TRBD1 (6 bases). Sequencing was performed on unsorted PBMCs, taken 0.6 years after starting antiretroviral therapy. The CDR3 here is CASSYSPGAGTEAFF. The DNA for the CDR3 is TGTGCCAGCAGTTACTCGCCGGGGGCAGGGACTGAAGCTTTCTTT.